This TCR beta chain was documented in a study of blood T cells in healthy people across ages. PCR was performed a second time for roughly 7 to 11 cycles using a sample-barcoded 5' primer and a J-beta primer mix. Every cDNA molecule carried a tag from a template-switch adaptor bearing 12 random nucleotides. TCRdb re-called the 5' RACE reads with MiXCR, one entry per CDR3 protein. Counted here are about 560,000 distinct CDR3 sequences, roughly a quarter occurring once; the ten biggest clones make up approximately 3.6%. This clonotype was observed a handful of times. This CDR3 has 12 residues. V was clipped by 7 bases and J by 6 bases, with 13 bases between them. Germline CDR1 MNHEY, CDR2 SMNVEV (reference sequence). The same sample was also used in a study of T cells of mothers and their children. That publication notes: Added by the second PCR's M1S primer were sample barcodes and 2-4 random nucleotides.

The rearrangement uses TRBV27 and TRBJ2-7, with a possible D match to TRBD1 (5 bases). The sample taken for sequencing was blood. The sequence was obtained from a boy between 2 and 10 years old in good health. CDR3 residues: CASMAIGAEQYF. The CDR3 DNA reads TGTGCCAGCATGGCGATAGGGGCCGAGCAGTACTTC.